A selection of T cell receptor beta chains follows, all from one sample in a study of siplizumab effects on memory and regulatory T cells. Some clones are missing from TCRdb's copy, which holds only in-frame ones; the method was immunoSEQ multiplex PCR. The table lists about 82,000 clones, about 87% of them singletons. Sequenced material: Tregs sorted from blood. The receptors come from a human donor in good health. The CDR3 runs from the conserved cysteine through the conserved F or W. The size entry is marked missing in some rows and otherwise reads once, few, many or a size class.

TRBV28 few CASRLGQYYGYTF
TRBV7-2 . CASSQLRVGNTIYF
TRBV27 . CASSFAGGAGANVLTF
TRBV4-1 . CASSQYRDNEQFF
TRBV28 . CASSFGGTGWRKLFF
TRBV28 few CASSLDSNQPQHF
TRBV18 . CASSPPAPDVRGYGYTF
TRBV15 . CAIKRTSGGGGTDTQYF
TRBV7-3 . CASSLSQGAHNEQFF
TRBV30 once CAGRGYVNSPLHF
TRBV5-1 . CASTSTPRQETQYF
TRBV9 . CASSVGRGWETQYF
TRBV20-1 . CSARDWGEQFF
TRBV19 . CASSIGSLKIPGELFF
TRBV5-4 few CASSLADTDTQYF
TRBV28 once CASSLGGLYEQYF
TRBV19 . CASSIGPGRVNYGYTF
TRBV6-1 . CASDMDSYGYTF
TRBV5-1 . CASSLRGFQETQYF
TRBV5-4 few CASSLVWGSGANVLTF
TRBV5-8 . CASRLRAGARPEQFF
TRBV5-1 . CASSPDSNEQFF
TRBV21-1 . CASSMKGMTEAFF
TRBV9 . CASSVGGSPALHF
TRBV27 . CASSSRKIAEQFF
TRBV5-4 . CASSLNRGIGSYNEQFF
TRBV2 few CASIKQGPTEAFF
TRBV10-2 . CASSEDLNNYGYTF
TRBV11-2 once CASSPVLPPGEQYF